Listed below are T cell receptor beta chains from one sample, sequenced in a study of CD8+ T cells in alopecia areata. The protocol was immunoSEQ multiplex PCR, while the TCRdb copy is restricted to in-frame clones and leaves out a portion. The sample lists 200,000 or so clones, more than 45% seen once, with 5.5% to 6% in the top ten. The source material was CD4+ T cells sorted from blood, sampled at week 24, from a patient treated with tofacitinib. The source is a human donor with alopecia areata. Each CDR3 is given with its conserved first and last residue.

V,J,length,CDR3
TRBV19,TRBJ1-2,13,CASTGGDSYGYTF
TRBV29-1,TRBJ2-1,14,CSGRTSGGYNEQFF
TRBV5-1,TRBJ2-1,15,CASSFLTGARNEQFF
TRBV10-3,TRBJ2-1,16,CAISEDLAEGYNEQFF
TRBV6-1,TRBJ1-2,13,CASSEPHTGGYTF
TRBV5-1,TRBJ2-7,14,CASSLAGGSYEQYF
TRBV7-2,TRBJ2-7,12,CASSSSYYEQYF
TRBV5-1,TRBJ2-1,19,CASSLDGSGGLSSYNEQFF
TRBV7-3,TRBJ2-3,14,CASSLDTGRDTQYF
TRBV27,TRBJ2-6,18,CASSPVSGHRSGANVLTF
TRBV2,TRBJ2-3,14,CASGGGRGEDTQYF
TRBV5-4,TRBJ2-7,13,CASSSGQGDEQYF
TRBV19,TRBJ2-7,14,CASSIPGQRYEQYF
TRBV18,TRBJ2-5,14,CASSSGQGQETQYF
TRBV28,TRBJ1-2,13,CASSWDRRDGYTF
TRBV6-6,TRBJ2-5,13,CATRGTGFETQYF
TRBV5-6,TRBJ2-7,12,CASSSGSGEQYF
TRBV5-5,TRBJ1-4,17,CASSLGVTPTTNEKLFF
TRBV30,TRBJ2-7,14,CAWSEDRGPYEQYF
TRBV7-2,TRBJ1-1,16,CASSLVQGQGNTEAFF
TRBV7-2,TRBJ2-7,15,CASSLRTSGTYEQYF
TRBV4-2,TRBJ1-6,16,CASSQDQIVLNSPLHF
TRBV29-1,TRBJ1-2,11,CSVVWGGGYTF
TRBV5-1,TRBJ2-5,14,CASSLSVAGETQYF